What follows are 23 T cell receptor beta chains derived from one specimen sequenced in a study of identical twins. TCRdb redid the calling of the 5' RACE reads with MiXCR, one entry per CDR3 protein. The sample has 240,000 or so distinct CDR3 sequences, roughly 7% seen once. This same sample was also taken into another study, of yellow fever vaccine responses in identical twins.

Material: memory (CD45RO+) T cells sorted from blood. The receptors here all came from a woman between 18 and 30 years old in good health.

The chain uses TRBV20-1 and TRBJ1-6; 8 nucleotides align to TRBD1. There are 16 residues in the CDR3. With 2 bases clipped from V and 5 bases from J, the junction kept 8 bases outside the gene matches. Germline lookup yields CDR1 DFQATT and CDR2 SNEGSKA (reference sequence). The CDR3 loop reads CSARPQGARNNSPLHF. The CDR3, as DNA: TGCAGTGCTAGACCCCAGGGGGCGAGGAATAATTCACCCCTCCACTTT.

In its sample, this clonotype was seen many times. The chain recombines TRBV29-1 with TRBJ2-1, with a tentative D call TRBD2 (5 bases). CDR3 length: 14 amino acids. Trimming pared 4 bases from V and 5 bases from J, leaving 15 bases between. Germline-derived CDR1 and CDR2 are SQVTM and ANQGSEA. CDR3 sequence: CSVAVFSGNNEQFF. The CDR3 region has the DNA TGCAGCGTTGCGGTGTTTTCGGGAAACAATGAGCAGTTCTTC.

This clonotype has a count of ten or more. The V and J genes are TRBV20-1 and TRBJ1-1, with 7 bases fitting TRBD1. Losses at the gene ends were 6 bases for V and 5 bases for J; bases not matched to a gene: 9. The CDR3 has 13 amino acids. Germline assignment: CDR1 DFQATT and CDR2 SNEGSKA (reference sequence). The CDR3 nucleotides are TGCAGTGCCCCCGACAGGGCCGGGACTGAAGCTTTCTTT. This gives the protein CSAPDRAGTEAFF.

This clonotype was seen at least ten times. V gene TRBV12-3 or TRBV12-4 combines with J gene TRBJ1-5, with D unresolved. Between the trimmed V and J ends, which lost 5 bases and 2 bases, there was a span of 13 bases. The CDR3 is 15 amino acids. CDR3 nucleotide sequence: TGTGCCAGCAGTCCCCCATCAGGAGGCAATCAGCCCCAGCATTTT. It translates to CASSPPSGGNQPQHF.

The sample holds many counts of this clonotype. The chain links TRBV12-3 or TRBV12-4 to TRBJ2-2; D may match TRBD1 or TRBD2 (6 bases each). V shed 7 bases and J shed 4 bases, with 19 bases lying between them. This CDR3 has 16 amino acids. The CDR3 protein is CASTSEGGLGTGELFF. In nucleotides, the CDR3 is TGTGCCAGCACCTCCGAGGGGGGATTAGGCACCGGGGAGCTGTTTTTT.

At least ten counts were recorded for this clonotype. This sequence joins TRBV5-1 and TRBJ2-1, with 9 bases fitting TRBD1. Looked up from germline, CDR1 is SGHRS and CDR2 is YFSETQ. V dropped 4 bases and J dropped 4; count of bases not matched to a gene: 6. The CDR3 is 15 residues long. CDR3 sequence: CASSPDRGFYNEQFF. CDR3 bases: TGCGCCAGCAGCCCGGACAGGGGTTTTTACAATGAGCAGTTCTTC.

This clonotype was seen at least ten times. This chain uses TRBV2 with TRBJ1-1; D unresolved. This CDR3 has 13 residues. Germline V gene sequence: CDR1 SNHLY, CDR2 FYNNEI. V lost 4 bases, J lost 4 bases, and 10 bases lay in between. CDR3 residues: CASSGTVGTEAFF. CDR3 sequence (DNA): TGTGCCAGCAGTGGCACGGTCGGCACTGAAGCTTTCTTT.

There are many counts of this clonotype. The CDR3 loop is CASSQSDRFYNEQFF. Written as DNA, the CDR3 is TGTGCCAGCAGCCAATCCGACAGGTTTTACAATGAGCAGTTCTTC. This chain joins TRBV3-1 and TRBJ2-1, with a weak D call TRBD1 (6 bases). Looked up from germline, CDR1 is LGHDT and CDR2 is YNNKEL (reference sequence). Trimming left V 2 bases short and J 4 bases short, with 12 bases between. The CDR3 extends over 15 amino acids.

The table lists this clonotype with many counts. The chain has TRBV3-1 and TRBJ2-1; no reliable D call. This CDR3 comprises 16 residues. The V end lost 3 bases, the J end lost 4 bases, and 16 bases lay between the germline ends. CDR1 and CDR2 (germline): LGHDT, YNNKEL (reference sequence). The CDR3 DNA reads as TGTGCCAGCAGCCACTGGTGGCCAGAGACATACAATGAGCAGTTCTTC. Translated: CASSHWWPETYNEQFF.

This clonotype turned up a few times. V usage is TRBV14 and J usage is TRBJ2-6; 12 bases are a match to TRBD2. The CDR3 loop spans 19 amino acids. CDR1 and CDR2 from the germline V gene are SGHDN and FVKESK. The V and J ends lost 5 bases and 1 base, in that order; junction bases with no gene match: 9. CDR3 DNA sequence: TGTGCCAGCAGCGGACTAGCGGGAAGTTTATTTTCTGGGGCCAACGTCCTGACTTTC. Encoded protein: CASSGLAGSLFSGANVLTF.

Many counts were recorded for this clonotype. V gene TRBV12-3 or TRBV12-4 combines with J gene TRBJ1-2; TRBD1 matches at 9 bases. V was pared by 6 bases and J by 4 bases, with 12 bases of the junction left unmatched. The CDR3 contains 16 residues. Here the CDR3 reads CASSSGTGRIGYGYTF. The CDR3 DNA follows: TGTGCCAGCAGCTCCGGGACAGGGAGGATAGGCTATGGCTACACCTTC.

The sample holds a few counts of this clonotype. The rearrangement joins TRBV2 to TRBJ2-1, with TRBD1 matching 9 bases. Trimming at V came to 3 bases and at J to 6 bases, leaving 3 bases not matched to a gene. This CDR3 is built from 14 residues. The germline V gene encodes CDR1 SNHLY and CDR2 FYNNEI. CDR3 coding DNA: TGTGCCAGCAGTGATTGGGACAGGGTCAATGAGCAGTTCTTC. Its translation: CASSDWDRVNEQFF. The full variable domain, its missing parts supplied by reference TRBV2 and TRBJ2-1, is EPEVTQTPSHQVTQMGQEVILRCVPISNHLYFYWYRQILGQKVEFLVSFYNNEISEKSEIFDDQFSVERPDGSNFTLKIRSTKLEDSAMYFCASSDWDRVNEQFFGPGTRLTVL.

This sequence joins TRBV24-1 and TRBJ2-3, with D tentatively TRBD1 (6 bases). Trimming shortened V by 5 bases and J by 2 bases, and 10 bases separated the two germline ends. This CDR3 has 14 residues. Germline CDR1 reads KGHDR; CDR2 reads SFDVKD. The CDR3 loop reads CATSGQASTDTQYF. The CDR3 coding sequence is TGTGCCACCAGTGGACAGGCGTCCACAGATACGCAGTATTTT.

This clonotype was seen more than once but under ten times. The chain carries TRBV29-1 and TRBJ2-1; D may be TRBD1 (5 bases). Germline-derived CDR1 and CDR2 are SQVTM and ANQGSEA. The V gene lost 4 bases and the J gene lost 7 bases, with 11 bases spanning the gap. The CDR3 length is 12 residues. This CDR3 is CSVVQGMNEQFF. In nucleotides, the CDR3 is TGCAGCGTTGTTCAGGGAATGAATGAGCAGTTCTTC.

V and J are TRBV7-2 and TRBJ2-5; 11 positions agree with TRBD2. This CDR3 has 14 amino acids. The trim removed 5 bases at V and 5 bases at J, leaving 4 bases unmatched. Looked up from germline, CDR1 is SGHTA and CDR2 is FQGNSA. The CDR3 DNA reads TGTGCCAGCAGCATCTCTAGCGGGGGGGAGACCCAGTACTTC. Translation gives CASSISSGGETQYF.

This clonotype was detected ten times or more. V usage is TRBV9 and J usage is TRBJ2-3, with D unresolved. The CDR3 has 15 residues. The V end was cut by 0 bases, the J end by 2 bases, with 10 bases between. The germline V gene encodes CDR1 SGDLS and CDR2 YYNGEE. CDR3 DNA sequence: TGTGCCAGCAGCGTAGCCGGAATAGCCACAGATACGCAGTATTTT. It specifies CASSVAGIATDTQYF.

The chain combines TRBV28 with TRBJ2-7, with no clear D. The CDR3 contains 14 residues. Trimming removed 5 bases from V and 3 bases from J, with 14 bases in between. The V gene's germline CDR1 is MDHEN and CDR2 SYDVKM. The chain's CDR3 is CASSPRLSHYEQYF. CDR3 bases: TGTGCCAGCAGTCCTAGACTGAGTCACTACGAGCAGTACTTC.

A few counts support this clonotype. This CDR3 reads CASSLIGTSGRGNEQFF. CDR3 DNA: TGCGCCAGCAGCCTCATCGGGACTAGCGGGAGAGGGAATGAGCAGTTCTTC. This chain uses TRBV5-1 with TRBJ2-1; TRBD2 matches 14 bases. Germline assignment: CDR1 SGHRS and CDR2 YFSETQ. The CDR3 runs to 17 residues. The junction had 10 bases not matched to a gene; V was cut back by 4 bases and J by 7 bases.

The chain combines TRBV6-1 with TRBJ1-5, with 8 positions matching TRBD1. CDR3 size: 19 residues. V lost 5 bases and J lost 0; bases outside the gene matches: 15. Germline V gene data show CDR1 as MNHNS and CDR2 as SASEGT. CDR3 sequence: CASSSPLENRGYSNQPQHF. In DNA, the CDR3 is TGTGCCAGCAGTAGCCCACTAGAAAACAGGGGGTATAGCAATCAGCCCCAGCATTTT.

This clonotype showed up many times. The rearrangement links TRBV6-5 to TRBJ1-6; D remains unclear. The V end lost 2 bases, the J end lost 4 bases, and 9 bases lay between the germline ends. Germline V gene lookup returns CDR1 MNHEY and CDR2 SVGAGI. This CDR3 comprises 15 residues. CDR3: CASSYALGYNSPLHF. The CDR3 bases are TGTGCCAGCAGTTACGCGCTCGGGTATAATTCACCCCTCCACTTT.

The chain links TRBV27 to TRBJ1-1; TRBD1 agrees at 7 bases. V lost 2 bases, J lost 4 bases, and 4 bases stayed unmatched. The CDR3 extends over 14 amino acids. Germline-derived CDR1 and CDR2 are MNHEY and SMNVEV (reference sequence). CDR3 amino acids: CASSLKGASTEAFF. CDR3 nucleotides: TGTGCCAGCAGTTTAAAGGGGGCTAGCACTGAAGCTTTCTTT.

This clonotype was observed many times. The chain combines TRBV3-1 with TRBJ2-6; D might be TRBD2 (5 bases). The CDR3 sequence is 17 residues long. Per the germline V gene, CDR1 is LGHDT and CDR2 is YNNKEL (reference sequence). V lost 0 bases and J lost 1, with 10 bases in between. CDR3 sequence reads: CASSQERVSSGANVLTF. CDR3 sequence (DNA): TGTGCCAGCAGCCAAGAGAGGGTTTCGTCTGGGGCCAACGTCCTGACTTTC.

This clonotype was found a few times. V and J are TRBV20-1 and TRBJ2-2; 9 positions match TRBD1. Germline assignment: CDR1 DFQATT and CDR2 SNEGSKA (reference sequence). The V gene end was trimmed by 0 bases and the J gene end by 3 bases; junction bases not matched to a gene: 5. The CDR3 loop spans 16 amino acids. The CDR3, as DNA: TGCAGTGCTAGAGATCTGGGACAGGGTCACACCGGGGAGCTGTTTTTT. It codes for CSARDLGQGHTGELFF.